This entry is about one T cell receptor (beta chain). The CDR3 length is 15 residues. Germline V gene sequence: CDR1 MNHEY, CDR2 SVGAGI. Trimming stripped 5 bases from V and 6 bases from J, with 16 bases between. This entry belongs to a study of cytomegalovirus exposure and HLA in healthy donors. The primer mix had 60 Vbeta and 13 Jbeta primers. Clones were sequenced by immunoSEQ multiplex PCR, and TCRdb holds only the in-frame ones, with some missing. Among 200,000 to 250,000 clones listed, around 80% were seen once. V is TRBV6-5 and J is TRBJ1-4; D might be TRBD1 (5 bases). Sequencing was performed on PBMCs. The receptor was derived from a woman aged 60-75 years in good health and CMV-seropositive. The CDR3 region has the DNA TGTGCCAGCAGTAGGGGTGTACGGAGGGATGAAAAACTGTTTTTT. This translates into CASSRGVRRDEKLFF.